The clone carrying this T cell receptor beta chain has ten or more counts. No patient had received any treatment before thyroid surgery. This sample was taken from a study of metastatic and nonmetastatic thyroid tumors. Germline loops: CDR1 GTSNPN, CDR2 SVGIG (reference sequence). The CDR3 length is 12 residues. V gave up 5 bases and J gave up 1 base, with 8 bases separating them. TCRdb re-analyzed the PCR reads through MiXCR. The table shows around 28,000 clones, with roughly 13% occurring only once. Specimen: blood. This chain links TRBV30 with TRBJ1-1, with D tentatively TRBD1 (6 bases). This TCR was sampled from a female donor with papillary thyroid cancer or a benign thyroid nodule (not recorded which). Some clones in this sample may be carry-over from other donors' samples. The DNA of the CDR3 is TGTGCCTGGGCACAGGGGAACACTGAAGCTTTCTTT. Translating gives CAWAQGNTEAFF.